These T cell receptor beta chains were read from a single sample in a study of monozygotic twins with inflammatory bowel disease. After re-calling the 5' RACE reads, TCRdb lists one entry per CDR3 protein, DNA absent. This repertoire includes approximately 400,000 distinct CDR3 sequences. Sequenced sample: blood. The source of these receptors is a human donor with ulcerative colitis or Crohn's disease, or a healthy co-twin of an affected twin (not recorded which). CDR3s include the opening cysteine and the closing phenylalanine or tryptophan.

j_gene,v_gene,CDR3aa
TRBJ2-7,TRBV5-1,CASSFEGGYYEQYF
TRBJ2-5,TRBV20-1,CSATDRGETQYF
TRBJ2-1,TRBV7-9,CASSLPRGRSSYNEQFF
TRBJ2-3,TRBV5-1,CASSGGATDTQYF
TRBJ1-1,TRBV20-1,CSASQTTIPNTEAFF
TRBJ1-2,TRBV24-1,CATSAGDGYGYTF
TRBJ2-2,TRBV4-2,CASSPRDRDFTGELFF
TRBJ1-1,TRBV12-3/TRBV12-4,CASRTHGQLTEAFF
TRBJ2-1,TRBV14,CASSQEAGWDEQFF
TRBJ1-5,TRBV6-1,CASSQTGGPGNQPQHF
TRBJ1-1,TRBV5-1,CASSLVSSNTEAFF
TRBJ2-7,TRBV20-1,CSASEQGAPSEQYF
TRBJ1-3,TRBV5-1,CASSRTGPTSGNTIYF
TRBJ2-2,TRBV6-2/TRBV6-3,CASSPRDYYTGELFF
TRBJ2-2,TRBV4-3,CASSSEAAGGLPGELFF
TRBJ2-1,TRBV5-6,CASSLYSGLVQYNEQFF
TRBJ1-6,TRBV6-1,CASSESSPLHF
TRBJ2-3,TRBV3-1,CASSQDSARGRRTDTQYF
TRBJ2-3,TRBV19,CASSIRQGAYAQYF
TRBJ2-3,TRBV4-3,CASRNSIAGGTDTQYF
TRBJ2-1,TRBV20-1,CSARQGVNEQFF
TRBJ2-5,TRBV7-2,CASSLYGRQETQYF
TRBJ1-1,TRBV19,CASSIWGTEAFF
TRBJ1-5,TRBV12-3/TRBV12-4,CASSPTGGHQPQHF
TRBJ2-3,TRBV12-3/TRBV12-4,CASEGLDGLAGGGRSTQYF